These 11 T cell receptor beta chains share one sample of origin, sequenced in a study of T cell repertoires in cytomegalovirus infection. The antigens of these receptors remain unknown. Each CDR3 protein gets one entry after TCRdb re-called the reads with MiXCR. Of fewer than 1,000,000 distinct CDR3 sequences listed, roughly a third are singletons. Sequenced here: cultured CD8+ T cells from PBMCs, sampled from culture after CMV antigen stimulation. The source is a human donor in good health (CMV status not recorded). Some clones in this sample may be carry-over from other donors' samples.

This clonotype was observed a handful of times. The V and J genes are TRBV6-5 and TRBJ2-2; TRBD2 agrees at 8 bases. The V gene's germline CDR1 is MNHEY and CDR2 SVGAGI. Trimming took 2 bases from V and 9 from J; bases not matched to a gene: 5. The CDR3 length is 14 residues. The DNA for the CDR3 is TGTGCCAGCAGTTACCGGGGGGGCGTGAGGGAGCTGTTTTTT. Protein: CASSYRGGVRELFF.

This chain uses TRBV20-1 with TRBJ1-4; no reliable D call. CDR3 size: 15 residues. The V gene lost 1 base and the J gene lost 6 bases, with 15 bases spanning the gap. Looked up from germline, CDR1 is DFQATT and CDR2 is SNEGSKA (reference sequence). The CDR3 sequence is CSARANQAIHEKLFF. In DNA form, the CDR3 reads TGCAGTGCTAGAGCTAATCAGGCCATTCATGAAAAACTGTTTTTT.

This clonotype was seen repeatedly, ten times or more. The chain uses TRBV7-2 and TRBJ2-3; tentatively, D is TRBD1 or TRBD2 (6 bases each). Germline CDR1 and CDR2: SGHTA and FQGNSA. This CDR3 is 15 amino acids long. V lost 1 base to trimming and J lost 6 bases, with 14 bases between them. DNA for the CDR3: TGTGCCAGCAGCTTAGGGGGGGCCGTGGGTGATACGCAGTATTTT. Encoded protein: CASSLGGAVGDTQYF.

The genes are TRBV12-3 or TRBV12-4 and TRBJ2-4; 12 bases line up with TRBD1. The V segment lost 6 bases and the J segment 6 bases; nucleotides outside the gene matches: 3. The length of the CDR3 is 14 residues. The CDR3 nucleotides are TGTGCCAGCAGGGGGACAGGGGGCATAAACATTCAGTACTTC. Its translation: CASRGTGGINIQYF.

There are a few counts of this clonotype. The CDR3, as DNA: TGTGCCAGCAGCCAAGATGCCCTCCTGACGGAGACCCAGTACTTC. Translated, it gives CASSQDALLTETQYF. The V and J genes are TRBV4-2 and TRBJ2-5; D not certain. Trimming cost V 0 bases and J 5 bases, with 13 bases left between them. Germline values: CDR1 LGHNA, CDR2 YNFKEQ. The CDR3 runs to 15 residues.

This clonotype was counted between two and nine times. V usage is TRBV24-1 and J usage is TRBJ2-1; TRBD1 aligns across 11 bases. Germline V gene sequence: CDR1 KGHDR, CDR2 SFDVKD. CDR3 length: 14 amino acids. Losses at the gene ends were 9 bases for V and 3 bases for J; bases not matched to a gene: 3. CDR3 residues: CATSGTGGYNEQFF. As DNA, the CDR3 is TGTGCCACCTCAGGGACAGGGGGCTACAATGAGCAGTTCTTC.

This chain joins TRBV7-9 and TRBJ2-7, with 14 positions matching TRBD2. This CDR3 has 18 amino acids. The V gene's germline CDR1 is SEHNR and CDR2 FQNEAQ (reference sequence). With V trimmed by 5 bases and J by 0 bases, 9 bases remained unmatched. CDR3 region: CASSPGLAGGLSSYEQYV. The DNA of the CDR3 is TGTGCCAGCAGCCCAGGACTAGCGGGGGGACTAAGCTCCTACGAGCAGTACGTC.

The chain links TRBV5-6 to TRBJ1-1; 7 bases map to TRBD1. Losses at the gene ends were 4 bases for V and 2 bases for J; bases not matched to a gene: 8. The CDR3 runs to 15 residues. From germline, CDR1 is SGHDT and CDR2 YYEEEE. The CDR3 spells CASSISGTENTEAFF. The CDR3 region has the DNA TGTGCCAGCAGCATCTCCGGGACAGAAAACACTGAAGCTTTCTTT.

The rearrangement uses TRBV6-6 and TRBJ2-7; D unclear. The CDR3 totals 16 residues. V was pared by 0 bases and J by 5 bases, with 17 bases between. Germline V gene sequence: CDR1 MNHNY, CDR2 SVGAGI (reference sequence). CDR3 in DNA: TGTGCCAGCAGTTACTCGACTGGGTCTAGAAAGGACGAGCAGTACTTC. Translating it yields CASSYSTGSRKDEQYF.

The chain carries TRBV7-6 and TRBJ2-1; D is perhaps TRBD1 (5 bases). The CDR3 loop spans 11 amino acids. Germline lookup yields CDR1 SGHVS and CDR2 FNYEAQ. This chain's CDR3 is CAIRVGNEQFF. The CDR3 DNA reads TGTGCTATCAGGGTTGGTAATGAGCAGTTCTTC. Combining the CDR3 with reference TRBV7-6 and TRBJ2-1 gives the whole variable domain GAGVSQSPRYKVTKRGQDVALRCDPISGHVSLYWYRQALGQGPEFLTYFNYEAQQDKSGLPNDRFSAERPEGSISTLTIQRTEQRDSAMYRCAIRVGNEQFFGPGTRLTVL.

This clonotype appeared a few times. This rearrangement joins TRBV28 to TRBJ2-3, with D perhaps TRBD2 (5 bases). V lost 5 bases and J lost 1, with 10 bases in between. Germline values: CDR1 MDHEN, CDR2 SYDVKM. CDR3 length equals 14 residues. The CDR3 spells CASSQVRGTDTQYF. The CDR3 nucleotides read TGTGCCAGCAGTCAGGTGCGGGGCACAGATACGCAGTATTTT.